This TCR beta chain stems from a study of technical replicates of blood from a few donors (dated by TCRdb to about 2017). Points on this clone: Its antigen is not yet known. Base qualities are not at hand, and no much larger clone is one base apart.

Reading the germline V gene gives CDR1 MNHNS and CDR2 SASEGT. The germline V end is reduced by 2 bases and the J end by 4 bases; junction bases left unmatched: 2. Including cysteine and phenylalanine, the CDR3 has 15 amino acids. The only DNA kept is the CDR3, 45 bases in frame from the first base. The library was generated by the immunoSEQ multiplex PCR assay. Drawn from immuneACCESS, this table holds only the in-frame rearrangements with V and J called that TCRdb kept. Clones are partly lost; checked studies trace under half to an unresolved V gene and leave the rest unexplained. This sample lists about 16,000 clones; 80% to 90% were detected once. Over 9% of the sample comes from the top ten.

This TCR came from a human donor in good health. The specimen was PBMCs. The chain uses TRBV6-1 and TRBJ2-5; the junction holds 12 bases that match TRBD2. The CDR3 protein: CASSELAGGPETQYF. The nucleotides read TGTGCCAGCAGTGAACTAGCGGGAGGGCCAGAGACCCAGTACTTC.